This T cell receptor (beta chain) was observed in a study of beta chain features in type 1 diabetes. Study-wide findings and caveats: Fewer insertions but more deletions were seen at VDJ junctions in type 1 diabetes patients. For Type 1 diabetes patients, all four CD4+ subsets carried TCRB CDR3s that were moderately but significantly shorter.

With 4 bases removed from V and 7 bases from J, the gap between germline ends came to 11 bases. Per the germline V gene, CDR1 is SNHLY and CDR2 is FYNNEI. The CDR3 runs to 13 residues. Sorted populations all had greater than 98% purity. The sequenced template was cDNA made from the entire isolated RNA. Samples of naive, central memory and regulatory T cells yielded a mean of about 3.8 million reads. Clones were read by immunoSEQ multiplex PCR, and TCRdb kept only the in-frame ones, dropping some. The data hold fewer than 350,000 clones, with 7.5% to 9.5% observed a single time. This clone was counted many times. What it recognizes is unknown.

Sequenced sample: central memory CD4+ T cells from blood. The chain recombines TRBV2 with TRBJ2-4; D is perhaps TRBD1 (6 bases). The clonotype was recovered from a woman aged 18 to 35 in good health. The CDR3 region has the DNA TGTGCCAGCAGTGTGAACAGGGATAACATTCAGTACTTC. Protein product: CASSVNRDNIQYF.